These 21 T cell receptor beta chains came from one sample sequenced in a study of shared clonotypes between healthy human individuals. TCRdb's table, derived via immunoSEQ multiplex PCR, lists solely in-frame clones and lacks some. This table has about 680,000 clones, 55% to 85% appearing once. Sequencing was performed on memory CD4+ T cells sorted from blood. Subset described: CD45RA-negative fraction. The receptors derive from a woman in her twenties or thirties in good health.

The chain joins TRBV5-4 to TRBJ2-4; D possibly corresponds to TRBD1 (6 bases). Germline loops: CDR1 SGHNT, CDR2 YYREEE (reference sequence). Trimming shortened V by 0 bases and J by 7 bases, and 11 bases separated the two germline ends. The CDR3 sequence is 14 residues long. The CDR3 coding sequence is TGTGCCAGCAGCTTGGACAGGGCACGTAACATTCAGTACTTC. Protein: CASSLDRARNIQYF.

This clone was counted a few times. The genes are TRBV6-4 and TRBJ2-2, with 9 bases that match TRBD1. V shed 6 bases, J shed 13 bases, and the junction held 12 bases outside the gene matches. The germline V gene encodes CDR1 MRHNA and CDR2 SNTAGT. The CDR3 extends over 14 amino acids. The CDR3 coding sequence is TGTGCCAGCAGCCCGGGACAGGGTGAGGGTGCGCTGTTTTTT. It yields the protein CASSPGQGEGALFF.

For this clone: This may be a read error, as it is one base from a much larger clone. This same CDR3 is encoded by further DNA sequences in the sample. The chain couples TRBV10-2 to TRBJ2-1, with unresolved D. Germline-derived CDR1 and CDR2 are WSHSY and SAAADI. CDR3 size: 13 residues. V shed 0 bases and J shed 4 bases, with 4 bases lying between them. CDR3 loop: CASSESGYNEQFF. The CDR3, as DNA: TGCGCCAGCAGTGAGTCCGGGTACAATGAGCAGTTCTTC.

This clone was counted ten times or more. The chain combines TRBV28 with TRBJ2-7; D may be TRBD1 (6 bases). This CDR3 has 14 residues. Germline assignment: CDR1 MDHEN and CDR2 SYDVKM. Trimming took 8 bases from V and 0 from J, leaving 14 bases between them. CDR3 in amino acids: CASYSDSFSYEQYF. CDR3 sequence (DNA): TGTGCCAGCTACTCGGACAGCTTCTCCTACGAGCAGTACTTC.

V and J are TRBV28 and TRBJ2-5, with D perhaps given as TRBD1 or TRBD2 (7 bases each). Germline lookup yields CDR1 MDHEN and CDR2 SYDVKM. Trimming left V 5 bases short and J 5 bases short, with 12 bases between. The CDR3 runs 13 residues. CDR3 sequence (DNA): TGTGCCAGCAGTCCTCAGGGGGGGGAGACCCAGTACTTC. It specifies CASSPQGGETQYF. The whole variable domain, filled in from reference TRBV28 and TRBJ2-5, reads DVKVTQSSRYLVKRTGEKVFLECVQDMDHENMFWYRQDPGLGLRLIYFSYDVKMKEKGDIPEGYSVSREKKERFSLILESASTNQTSMYLCASSPQGGETQYFGPGTRLLVL.

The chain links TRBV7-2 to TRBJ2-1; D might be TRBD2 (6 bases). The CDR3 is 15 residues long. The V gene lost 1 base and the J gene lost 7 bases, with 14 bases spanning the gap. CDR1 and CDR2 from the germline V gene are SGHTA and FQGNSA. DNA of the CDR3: TGTGCCAGCAGCTTAGTTGTACTAGCTGCGAATGAGCAGTTCTTC. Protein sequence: CASSLVVLAANEQFF.

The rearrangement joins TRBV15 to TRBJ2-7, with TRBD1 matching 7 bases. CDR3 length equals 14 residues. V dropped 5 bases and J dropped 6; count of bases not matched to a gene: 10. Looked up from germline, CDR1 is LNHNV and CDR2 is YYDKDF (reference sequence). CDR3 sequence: CATSGHRGRGEQYF. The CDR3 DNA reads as TGTGCCACCAGCGGACACAGGGGTAGGGGCGAGCAGTACTTC.

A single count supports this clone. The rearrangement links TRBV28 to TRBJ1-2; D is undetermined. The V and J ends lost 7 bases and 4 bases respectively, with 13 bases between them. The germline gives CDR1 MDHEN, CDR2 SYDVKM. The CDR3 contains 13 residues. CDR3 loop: CASIGGSGYGYTF. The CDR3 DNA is TGTGCCAGCATCGGTGGTAGCGGCTATGGCTACACCTTC.

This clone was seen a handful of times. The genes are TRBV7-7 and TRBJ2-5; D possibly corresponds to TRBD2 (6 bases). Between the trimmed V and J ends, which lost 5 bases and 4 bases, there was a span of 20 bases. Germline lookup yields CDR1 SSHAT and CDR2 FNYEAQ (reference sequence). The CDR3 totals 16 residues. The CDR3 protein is CASSRAYAGGAETQYF. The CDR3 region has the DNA TGTGCCAGCAGCCGAGCGTATGCGGGCGGGGCAGAGACCCAGTACTTC.

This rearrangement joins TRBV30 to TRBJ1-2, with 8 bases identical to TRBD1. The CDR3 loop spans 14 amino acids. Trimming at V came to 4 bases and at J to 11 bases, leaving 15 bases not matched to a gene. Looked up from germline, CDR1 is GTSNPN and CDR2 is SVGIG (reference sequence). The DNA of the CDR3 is TGTGCCTGGACCTCCCGGACAGGGAGGGGGCAATACACCTTC. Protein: CAWTSRTGRGQYTF.

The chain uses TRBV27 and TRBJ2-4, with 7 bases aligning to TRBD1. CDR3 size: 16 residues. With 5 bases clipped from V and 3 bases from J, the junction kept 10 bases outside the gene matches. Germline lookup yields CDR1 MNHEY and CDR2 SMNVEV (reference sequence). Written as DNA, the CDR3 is TGTGCCAGCAGTCCCAGGGACAGTCTGGTCAAAAACATTCAGTACTTC. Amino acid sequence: CASSPRDSLVKNIQYF.

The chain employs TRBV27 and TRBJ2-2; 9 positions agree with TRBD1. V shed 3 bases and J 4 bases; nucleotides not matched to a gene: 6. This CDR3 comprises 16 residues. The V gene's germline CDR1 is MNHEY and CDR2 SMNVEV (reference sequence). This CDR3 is CASSLGGQGITGELFF. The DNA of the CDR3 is TGTGCCAGCAGTTTGGGGGGACAGGGAATCACCGGGGAGCTGTTTTTT.

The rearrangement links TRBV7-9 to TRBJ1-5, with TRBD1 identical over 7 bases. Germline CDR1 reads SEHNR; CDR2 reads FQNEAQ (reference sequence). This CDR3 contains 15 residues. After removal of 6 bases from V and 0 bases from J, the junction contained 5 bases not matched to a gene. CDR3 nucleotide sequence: TGTGCCAGCAGTGCCACAGGGGTTAGCAATCAGCCCCAGCATTTT. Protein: CASSATGVSNQPQHF. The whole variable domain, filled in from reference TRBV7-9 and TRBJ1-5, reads DTGVSQNPRHKITKRGQNVTFRCDPISEHNRLYWYRQTLGQGPEFLTYFQNEAQLEKSRLLSDRFSAERPKGSFSTLEIQRTEQGDSAMYLCASSATGVSNQPQHFGDGTRLSIL.

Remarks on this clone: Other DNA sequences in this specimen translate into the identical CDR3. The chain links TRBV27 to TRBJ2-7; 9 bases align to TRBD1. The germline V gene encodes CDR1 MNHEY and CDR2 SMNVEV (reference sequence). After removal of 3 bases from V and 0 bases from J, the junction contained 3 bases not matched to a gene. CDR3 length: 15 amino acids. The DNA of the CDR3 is TGTGCCAGCAGTTTTGGGACAGGGCTCTCCTACGAGCAGTACTTC. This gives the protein CASSFGTGLSYEQYF.

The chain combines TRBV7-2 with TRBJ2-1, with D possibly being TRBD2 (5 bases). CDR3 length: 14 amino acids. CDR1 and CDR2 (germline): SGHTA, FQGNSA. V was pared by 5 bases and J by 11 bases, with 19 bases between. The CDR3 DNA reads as TGTGCCAGCAGCCTGTTCCCCTTTACTAGTAAGCAGTTCTTC. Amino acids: CASSLFPFTSKQFF.

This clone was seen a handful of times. This CDR3 is CASSYTNEQFF. CDR3 sequence (DNA): TGTGCCAGCAGCTACACGAATGAGCAGTTCTTC. The rearrangement joins TRBV7-9 to TRBJ2-1; D uncertain. Between the trimmed V and J ends, which lost 4 bases and 7 bases, there was a span of 5 bases. The CDR3 runs 11 residues. Germline V gives CDR1 SEHNR, CDR2 FQNEAQ (reference sequence).

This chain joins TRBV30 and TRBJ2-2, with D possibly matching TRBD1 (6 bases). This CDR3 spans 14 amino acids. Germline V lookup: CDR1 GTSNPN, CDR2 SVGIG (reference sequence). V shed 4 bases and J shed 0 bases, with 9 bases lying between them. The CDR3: CAWKTGANTGELFF. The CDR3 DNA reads TGTGCCTGGAAGACAGGTGCGAACACCGGGGAGCTGTTTTTT.

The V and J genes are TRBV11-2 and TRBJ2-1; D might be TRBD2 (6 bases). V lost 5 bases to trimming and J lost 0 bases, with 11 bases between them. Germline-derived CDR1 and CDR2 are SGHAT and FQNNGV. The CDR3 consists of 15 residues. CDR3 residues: CASSPGGSSYNEQFF. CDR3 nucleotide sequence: TGTGCCAGCAGCCCCGGAGGGAGCTCCTACAATGAGCAGTTCTTC.

This CDR3 is CASSDVGVSEQYF. The CDR3, as DNA: TGTGCCAGCAGTGATGTGGGGGTTTCCGAGCAGTACTTC. The chain recombines TRBV28 with TRBJ2-7; D is perhaps TRBD1 or TRBD2 (5 bases each). The CDR3 totals 13 residues. Germline V gene sequence: CDR1 MDHEN, CDR2 SYDVKM. V lost 5 bases and J lost 6, with 14 bases in between.

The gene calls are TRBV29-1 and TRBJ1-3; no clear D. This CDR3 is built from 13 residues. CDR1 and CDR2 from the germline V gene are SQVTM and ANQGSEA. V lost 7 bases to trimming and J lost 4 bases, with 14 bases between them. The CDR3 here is CSALSGIGNTIYF. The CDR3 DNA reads TGCAGCGCCCTTTCGGGCATCGGAAACACCATATATTTT.

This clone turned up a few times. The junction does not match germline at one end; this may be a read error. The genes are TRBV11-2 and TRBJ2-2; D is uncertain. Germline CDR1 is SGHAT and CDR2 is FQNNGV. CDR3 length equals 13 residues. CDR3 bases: TGTGCCAGCCGCTTCGACGTCGCCGGGGAGCTGTTTTTT. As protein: CASRFDVAGELFF.